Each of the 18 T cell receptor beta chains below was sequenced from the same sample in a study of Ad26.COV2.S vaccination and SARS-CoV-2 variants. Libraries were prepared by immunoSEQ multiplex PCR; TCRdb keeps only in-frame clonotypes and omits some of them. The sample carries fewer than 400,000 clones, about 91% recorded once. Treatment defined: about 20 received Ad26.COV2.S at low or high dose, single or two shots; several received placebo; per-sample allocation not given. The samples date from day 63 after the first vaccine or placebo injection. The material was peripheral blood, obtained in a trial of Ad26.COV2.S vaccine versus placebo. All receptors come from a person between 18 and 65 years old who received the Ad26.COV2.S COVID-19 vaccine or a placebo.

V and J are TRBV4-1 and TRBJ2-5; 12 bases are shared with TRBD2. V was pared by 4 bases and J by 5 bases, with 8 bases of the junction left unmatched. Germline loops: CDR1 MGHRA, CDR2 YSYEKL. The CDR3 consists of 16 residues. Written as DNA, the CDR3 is TGCGCCAGCAGCCTGACTAGCGGGAGTCTCGGGGAGACCCAGTACTTC. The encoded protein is CASSLTSGSLGETQYF.

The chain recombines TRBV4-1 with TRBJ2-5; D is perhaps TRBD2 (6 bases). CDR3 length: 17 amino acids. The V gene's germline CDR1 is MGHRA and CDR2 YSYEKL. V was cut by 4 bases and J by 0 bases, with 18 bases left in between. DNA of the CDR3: TGCGCCAGCAGCCGGTTGGTAGCGGTACCGTACCAAGAGACCCAGTACTTC. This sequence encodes CASSRLVAVPYQETQYF.

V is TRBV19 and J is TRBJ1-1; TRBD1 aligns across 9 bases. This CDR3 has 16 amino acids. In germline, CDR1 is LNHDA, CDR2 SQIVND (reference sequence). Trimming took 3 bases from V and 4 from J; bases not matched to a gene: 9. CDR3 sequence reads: CASSMIIGTGLTEAFF. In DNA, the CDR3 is TGTGCCAGTAGTATGATAATCGGGACAGGGCTCACTGAAGCTTTCTTT.

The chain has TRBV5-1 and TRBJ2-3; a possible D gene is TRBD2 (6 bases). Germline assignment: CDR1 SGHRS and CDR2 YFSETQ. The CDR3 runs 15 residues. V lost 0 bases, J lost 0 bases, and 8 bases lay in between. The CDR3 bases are TGCGCCAGCAGCTTGGTCCTAGCGAGCACAGATACGCAGTATTTT. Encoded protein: CASSLVLASTDTQYF.

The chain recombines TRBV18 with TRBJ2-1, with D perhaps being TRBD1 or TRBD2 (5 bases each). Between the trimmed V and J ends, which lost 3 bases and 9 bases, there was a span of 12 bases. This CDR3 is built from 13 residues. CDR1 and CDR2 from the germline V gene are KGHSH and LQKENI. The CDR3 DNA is TGTGCCAGCTCACCGCCTAGCAGGGCTGAGCAGTTCTTC. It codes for CASSPPSRAEQFF.

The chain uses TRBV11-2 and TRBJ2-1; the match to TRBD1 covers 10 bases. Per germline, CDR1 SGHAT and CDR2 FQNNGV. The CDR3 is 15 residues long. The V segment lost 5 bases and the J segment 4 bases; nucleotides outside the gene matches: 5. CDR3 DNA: TGTGCCAGCAGCCAGGACAGGGGGAAGTACAATGAGCAGTTCTTC. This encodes CASSQDRGKYNEQFF.

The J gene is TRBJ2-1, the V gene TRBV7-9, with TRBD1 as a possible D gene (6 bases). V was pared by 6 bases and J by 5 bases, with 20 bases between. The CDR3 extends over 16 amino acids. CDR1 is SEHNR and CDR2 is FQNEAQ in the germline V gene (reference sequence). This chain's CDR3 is CASSRTGTRHNNEQFF. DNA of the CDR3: TGTGCCAGCAGTCGAACCGGGACAAGACACAACAATGAGCAGTTCTTC. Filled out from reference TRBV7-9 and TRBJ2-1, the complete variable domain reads DTGVSQNPRHKITKRGQNVTFRCDPISEHNRLYWYRQTLGQGPEFLTYFQNEAQLEKSRLLSDRFSAERPKGSFSTLEIQRTEQGDSAMYLCASSRTGTRHNNEQFFGPGTRLTVL.

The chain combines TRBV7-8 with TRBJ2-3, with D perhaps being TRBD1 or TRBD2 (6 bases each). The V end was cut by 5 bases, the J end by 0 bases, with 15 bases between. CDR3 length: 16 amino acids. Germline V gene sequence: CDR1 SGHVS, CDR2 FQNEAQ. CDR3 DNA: TGTGCCAGCAGCCTAGGGCTAGGGGGGAGCACAGATACGCAGTATTTT. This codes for CASSLGLGGSTDTQYF.

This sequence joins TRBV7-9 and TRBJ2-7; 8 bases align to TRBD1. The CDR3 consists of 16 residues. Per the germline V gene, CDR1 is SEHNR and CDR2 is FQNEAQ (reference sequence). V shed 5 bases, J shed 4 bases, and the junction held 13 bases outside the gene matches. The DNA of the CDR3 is TGTGCCAGCAGCGCAAACCGGGACAGGCGCCATTACGAGCAGTACTTC. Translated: CASSANRDRRHYEQYF.

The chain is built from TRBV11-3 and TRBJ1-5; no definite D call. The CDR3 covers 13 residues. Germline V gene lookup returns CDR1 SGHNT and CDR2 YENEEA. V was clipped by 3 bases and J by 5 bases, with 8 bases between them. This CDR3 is CASSLNRDQPQHF. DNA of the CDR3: TGTGCCAGCAGCTTGAACCGCGATCAGCCCCAGCATTTT.

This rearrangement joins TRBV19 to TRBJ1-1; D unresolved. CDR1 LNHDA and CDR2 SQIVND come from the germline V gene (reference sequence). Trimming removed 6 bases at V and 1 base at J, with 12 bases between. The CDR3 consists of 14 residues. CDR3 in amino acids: CASRGRTENTEAFF. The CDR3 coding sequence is TGTGCCAGTAGGGGAAGGACGGAGAACACTGAAGCTTTCTTT.

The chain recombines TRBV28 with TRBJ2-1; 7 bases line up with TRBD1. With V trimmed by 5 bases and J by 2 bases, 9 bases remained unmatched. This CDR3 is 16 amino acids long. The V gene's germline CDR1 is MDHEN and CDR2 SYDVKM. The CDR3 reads CASSPAGTATYNEQFF. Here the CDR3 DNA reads TGTGCCAGCAGTCCAGCCGGGACAGCGACCTACAATGAGCAGTTCTTC.

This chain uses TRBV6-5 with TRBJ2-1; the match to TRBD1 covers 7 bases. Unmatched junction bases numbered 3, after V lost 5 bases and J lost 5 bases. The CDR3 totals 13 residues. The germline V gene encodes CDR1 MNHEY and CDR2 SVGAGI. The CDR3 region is CASSHRGNNEQFF. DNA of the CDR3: TGTGCCAGCAGTCACAGGGGTAACAATGAGCAGTTCTTC.

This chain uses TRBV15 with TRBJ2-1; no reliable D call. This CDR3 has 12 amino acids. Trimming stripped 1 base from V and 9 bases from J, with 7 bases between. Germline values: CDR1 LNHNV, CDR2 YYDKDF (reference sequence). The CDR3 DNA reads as TGTGCCACCAGCAGAGCTACCACTGAGCAGTTCTTC. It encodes CATSRATTEQFF.

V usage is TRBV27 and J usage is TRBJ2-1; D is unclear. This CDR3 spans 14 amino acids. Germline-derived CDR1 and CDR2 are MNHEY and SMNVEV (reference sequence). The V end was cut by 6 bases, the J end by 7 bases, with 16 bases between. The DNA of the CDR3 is TGTGCCAGCAGGGCCCTTGTCAAGCTAAATGAGCAGTTCTTC. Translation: CASRALVKLNEQFF.

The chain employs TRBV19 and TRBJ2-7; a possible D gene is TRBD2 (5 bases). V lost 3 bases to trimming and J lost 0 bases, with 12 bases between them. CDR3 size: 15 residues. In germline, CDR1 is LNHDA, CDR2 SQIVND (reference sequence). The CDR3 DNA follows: TGTGCCAGTAGTATCGCGTCTAGCAGCTCCTACGAGCAGTACTTC. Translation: CASSIASSSSYEQYF.

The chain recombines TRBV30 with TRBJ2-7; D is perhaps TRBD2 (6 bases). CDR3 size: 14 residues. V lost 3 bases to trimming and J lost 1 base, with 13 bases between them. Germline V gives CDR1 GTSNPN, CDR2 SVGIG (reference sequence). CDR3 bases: TGTGCCTGGAGCCGTAGCGGACTTTCCTACGAGCAGTACTTC. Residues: CAWSRSGLSYEQYF. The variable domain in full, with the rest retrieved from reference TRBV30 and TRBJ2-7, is SQTIHQWPATLVQPVGSPLSLECTVEGTSNPNLYWYRQAAGRGLQLLFYSVGIGQISSEVPQNLSASRPQDRQFILSSKKLLLSDSGFYLCAWSRSGLSYEQYFGPGTRLTVT.

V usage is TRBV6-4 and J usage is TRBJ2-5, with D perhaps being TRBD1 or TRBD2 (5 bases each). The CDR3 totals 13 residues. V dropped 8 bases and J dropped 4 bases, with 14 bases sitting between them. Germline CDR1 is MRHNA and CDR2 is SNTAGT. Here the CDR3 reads CASGRERGETQYF. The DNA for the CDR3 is TGTGCCAGCGGTCGGGAAAGGGGAGAGACCCAGTACTTC.